These T cell receptor beta chains were read from a single sample in a study of graft-versus-host responses after intestinal transplantation. Sequencing used immunoSEQ multiplex PCR; TCRdb keeps in-frame clones, though not all of them. The sample shows about 89,000 clones, approximately 94% of them seen only once. For these TCRs, the target antigens are not known. The sample was unstimulated CD4+ T cells sorted from spleen or lymph node cells, taken before transplant. The receptor source for this set is a human donor who was the organ donor for an intestinal transplant. The CDR3 runs from the conserved cysteine through the conserved F or W. Each record gives: V gene, clone size, D gene, J gene, CDR3 DNA, CDR3 protein. The D gene is left open where the match is weak. A row's size may be missing; if present it is once, few, many or a size class.

v_gene: TRBV11-1; abundance: NA; d_gene: NA; j_gene: TRBJ2-5; CDR3nt: TGTGCCAGCAGCTTAGACCTTAAAGAGACCCAGTACTTC; CDR3aa: CASSLDLKETQYF
v_gene: TRBV5-6; abundance: NA; d_gene: NA; j_gene: TRBJ2-1; CDR3nt: TGTGCCAGCAGCTTGATCGTGGGGGCGTACAATGAGCAGTTCTTC; CDR3aa: CASSLIVGAYNEQFF
v_gene: TRBV7-2; abundance: NA; d_gene: NA; j_gene: TRBJ2-1; CDR3nt: TGTGCCAGCAGCTCCCAACGCACGAGCTCCTACAATGAGCAGTTCTTC; CDR3aa: CASSSQRTSSYNEQFF
v_gene: TRBV4-1; abundance: NA; d_gene: NA; j_gene: TRBJ2-7; CDR3nt: TGCGCCAGCAGCCAAGATCCTAAGGGGCCGAGGTCCTACGAGCAGTACTTC; CDR3aa: CASSQDPKGPRSYEQYF
v_gene: TRBV19; abundance: NA; d_gene: TRBD1; j_gene: TRBJ2-2; CDR3nt: TGTGCCAGTAGTAGACAGGGCGAGGCCGGGGAGCTGTTTTTT; CDR3aa: CASSRQGEAGELFF
v_gene: TRBV5-4; abundance: NA; d_gene: NA; j_gene: TRBJ2-7; CDR3nt: TGTGCCAGCAGCTTCGGAGGTCTCGGGTACGAGCAGTACTTC; CDR3aa: CASSFGGLGYEQYF
v_gene: TRBV6-6; abundance: NA; d_gene: NA; j_gene: TRBJ2-1; CDR3nt: TGTGCCAGCAGTTACGGCACTAGGGGGGACAATGAGCAGTTCTTC; CDR3aa: CASSYGTRGDNEQFF
v_gene: TRBV9; abundance: NA; d_gene: TRBD2; j_gene: TRBJ2-7; CDR3nt: TGTGCCAGCAGCGTATCAGGATCTAGCGGGGGCATGGAGCAGTACTTC; CDR3aa: CASSVSGSSGGMEQYF
v_gene: TRBV28; abundance: once; d_gene: NA; j_gene: TRBJ1-3; CDR3nt: TGTGCCAGCAGTTTATGGGGGCAGGGTGGAAACACCATATATTTT; CDR3aa: CASSLWGQGGNTIYF
v_gene: TRBV2; abundance: NA; d_gene: NA; j_gene: TRBJ2-2; CDR3nt: TGTGCCAGCAGGGTCAGTACCACCGGGGAGCTGTTTTTT; CDR3aa: CASRVSTTGELFF
v_gene: TRBV5-1; abundance: NA; d_gene: NA; j_gene: TRBJ2-7; CDR3nt: TGCGCCAGCAGCTTGGCAACCACCTACGAGCAGTACTTC; CDR3aa: CASSLATTYEQYF
v_gene: TRBV7-9; abundance: NA; d_gene: TRBD1; j_gene: TRBJ2-4; CDR3nt: TGTGCCAGCATCAAAAGGGGCTCGGACAGGCAGTACTTC; CDR3aa: CASIKRGSDRQYF
v_gene: TRBV28; abundance: NA; d_gene: TRBD1; j_gene: TRBJ2-7; CDR3nt: TGTGCCAGCAGATCAGATGGGAGACAGGGGGTTTTAGCGGACTACGAGCAGTACTTC; CDR3aa: CASRSDGRQGVLADYEQYF
v_gene: TRBV27; abundance: NA; d_gene: NA; j_gene: TRBJ2-5; CDR3nt: TGTGCCAGCAGTTTTCCGGGCTCGGGTGCCCAGTACTTC; CDR3aa: CASSFPGSGAQYF
v_gene: TRBV7-3; abundance: NA; d_gene: NA; j_gene: TRBJ1-1; CDR3nt: TGTGCCAGCAGCTTAACGGGGGCAGGGCCGAACACTGAAGCTTTCTTT; CDR3aa: CASSLTGAGPNTEAFF